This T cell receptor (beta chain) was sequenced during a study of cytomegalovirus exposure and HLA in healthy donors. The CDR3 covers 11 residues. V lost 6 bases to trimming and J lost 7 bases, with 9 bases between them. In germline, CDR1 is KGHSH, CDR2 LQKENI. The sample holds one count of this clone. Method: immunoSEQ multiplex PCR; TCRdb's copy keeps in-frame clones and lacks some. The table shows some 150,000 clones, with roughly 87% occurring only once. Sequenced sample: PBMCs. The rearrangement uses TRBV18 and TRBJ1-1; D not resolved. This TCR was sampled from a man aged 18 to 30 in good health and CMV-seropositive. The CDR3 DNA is TGTGCCAGCTCGTTGGGAGTTGAAGCTTTCTTT. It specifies CASSLGVEAFF.